This T cell receptor beta chain is from a study of blood T cell repertoires in COVID-19. Study in general: T cells, B-cell-depleted T cells, or PBMCs supplied cDNA or gDNA.

Germline assignment: CDR1 MNHEY and CDR2 SMNVEV (reference sequence). The length of the CDR3 is 14 residues. In the study's own analysis: Amplification with reference gene primers provided the estimates of nucleated cell counts. Produced via immunoSEQ multiplex PCR; TCRdb's table is partial and in-frame only. The DNA was the basis for D and trimming; V, J and clone size are from that table. The table records approximately 260,000 clones, approximately 83% of them present only once. Everyone who took part was 18 to 89 years old, and they came from about 25 US areas. As for this clone: Its ends do not fully match the called genes, so a read error is possible.

Sequencing was done on a sample of PBMCs or T cells enriched from blood (not recorded which). The chain employs TRBV27 and TRBJ2-7; possibly TRBD1 for D (6 bases). The clonotype comes from a woman in her forties with acute COVID-19. CDR3 sequence: CPSRQGHRSYEQYF. The CDR3 DNA reads as TGTCCCAGCCGGCAGGGGCATCGGTCCTACGAGCAGTACTTC.